This T cell receptor (beta chain) was profiled in a study of CD8 T cells in Susac syndrome. The ends were cut back, 1 base at V and 7 bases at J, with 11 bases in the middle. Germline V gene lookup returns CDR1 GTSNPN and CDR2 SVGIG (reference sequence). CDR3 length equals 14 residues. RNA totalling about 0.45 to 1 ug underwent reverse transcription with random hexamers. Multiplex immunoSEQ PCR targeted 54 Vbeta and 13 Jbeta TCR beta segments. From the immunoSEQ multiplex PCR reads, TCRdb called clonotypes with MiXCR, one entry per CDR3 protein. This repertoire shows about 250,000 distinct CDR3 sequences, around 93% found once; its top ten account for roughly 0.072%.

The chain couples TRBV30 to TRBJ1-6; D might be TRBD1 (5 bases). The sequence was obtained from a human donor with multiple sclerosis. The source material was CD4+ T cells from PBMCs. The CDR3 spells CAWSAQGFNSPLHF. As DNA, the CDR3 is TGTGCCTGGAGTGCGCAGGGCTTCAATTCACCCCTCCACTTT.